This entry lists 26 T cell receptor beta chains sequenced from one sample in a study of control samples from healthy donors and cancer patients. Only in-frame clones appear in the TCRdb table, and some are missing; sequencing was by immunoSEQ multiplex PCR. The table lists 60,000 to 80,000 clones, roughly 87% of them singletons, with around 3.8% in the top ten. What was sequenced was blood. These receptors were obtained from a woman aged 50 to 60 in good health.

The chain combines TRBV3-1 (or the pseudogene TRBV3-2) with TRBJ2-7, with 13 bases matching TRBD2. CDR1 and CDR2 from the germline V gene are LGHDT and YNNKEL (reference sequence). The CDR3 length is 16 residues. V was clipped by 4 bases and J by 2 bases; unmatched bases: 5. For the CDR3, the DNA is TGTGCCAGCAGCCTAGAAGGACTAGCGGGAGCCTACGAGCAGTACTTC. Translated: CASSLEGLAGAYEQYF.

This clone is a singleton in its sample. CDR3 DNA sequence: TGTGCCTGGAGTAATGGTAACAATCAGCCCCAGCATTTT. Translated: CAWSNGNNQPQHF. The chain recombines TRBV30 with TRBJ1-5; D remains unclear. Trimming stripped 2 bases from V and 3 bases from J, with 8 bases between. The CDR3 totals 13 residues. Per germline, CDR1 GTSNPN and CDR2 SVGIG (reference sequence).

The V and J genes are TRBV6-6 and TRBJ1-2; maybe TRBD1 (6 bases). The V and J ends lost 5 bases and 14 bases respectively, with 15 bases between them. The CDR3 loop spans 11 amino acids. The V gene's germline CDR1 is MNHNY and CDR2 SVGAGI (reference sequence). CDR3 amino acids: CASSPGEDRTF. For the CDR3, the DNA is TGTGCCAGCAGTCCCGGTGAAGACAGGACCTTC.

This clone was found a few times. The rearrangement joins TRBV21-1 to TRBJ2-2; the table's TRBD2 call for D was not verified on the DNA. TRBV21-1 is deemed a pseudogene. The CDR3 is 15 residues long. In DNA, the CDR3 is TGTGCCACCGCCGTTGGACTAGCGGGACCCGGGGAGCTGTTTTTT. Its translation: CATAVGLAGPGELFF.

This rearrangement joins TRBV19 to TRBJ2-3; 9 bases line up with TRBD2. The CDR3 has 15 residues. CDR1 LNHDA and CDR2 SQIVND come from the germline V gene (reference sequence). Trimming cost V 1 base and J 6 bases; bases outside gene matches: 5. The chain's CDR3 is CASSIGGRAVDTQYF. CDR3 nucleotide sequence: TGTGCCAGTAGTATAGGCGGGAGGGCCGTGGATACGCAGTATTTT.

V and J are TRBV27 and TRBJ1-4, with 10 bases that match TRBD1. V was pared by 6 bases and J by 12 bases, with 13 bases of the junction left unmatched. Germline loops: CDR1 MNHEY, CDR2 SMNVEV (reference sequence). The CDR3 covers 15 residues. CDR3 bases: TGTGCCAGCAGCATGGACAGGGGGATCGGAAGGGAACTGTTTTTT. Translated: CASSMDRGIGRELFF. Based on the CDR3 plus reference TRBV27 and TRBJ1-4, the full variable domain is EAQVTQNPRYLITVTGKKLTVTCSQNMNHEYMSWYRQDPGLGLRQIYYSMNVEVTDKGDVPEGYKVSRKEKRNFPLILESPSPNQTSLYFCASSMDRGIGRELFFGSGTQLSVL.

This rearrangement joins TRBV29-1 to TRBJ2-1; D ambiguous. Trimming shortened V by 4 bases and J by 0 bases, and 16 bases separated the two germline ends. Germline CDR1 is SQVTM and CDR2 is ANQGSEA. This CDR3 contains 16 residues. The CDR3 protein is CSVVMLDPSSYNEQFF. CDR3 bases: TGCAGCGTTGTCATGCTAGACCCGAGCTCCTACAATGAGCAGTTCTTC.

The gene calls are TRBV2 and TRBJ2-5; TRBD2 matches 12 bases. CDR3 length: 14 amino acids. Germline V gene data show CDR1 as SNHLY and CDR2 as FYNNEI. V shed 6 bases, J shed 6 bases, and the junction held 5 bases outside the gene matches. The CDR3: CASSLTSGRKTQYF. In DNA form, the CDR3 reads TGTGCCAGCAGCCTGACTAGCGGGAGAAAGACCCAGTACTTC.

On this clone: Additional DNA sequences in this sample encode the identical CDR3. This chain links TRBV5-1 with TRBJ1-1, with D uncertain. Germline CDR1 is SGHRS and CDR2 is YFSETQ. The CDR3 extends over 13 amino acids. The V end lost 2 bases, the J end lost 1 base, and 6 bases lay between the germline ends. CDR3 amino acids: CASSFSGNTEAFF. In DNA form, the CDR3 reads TGCGCCAGCAGCTTCTCAGGGAACACTGAAGCTTTCTTT.

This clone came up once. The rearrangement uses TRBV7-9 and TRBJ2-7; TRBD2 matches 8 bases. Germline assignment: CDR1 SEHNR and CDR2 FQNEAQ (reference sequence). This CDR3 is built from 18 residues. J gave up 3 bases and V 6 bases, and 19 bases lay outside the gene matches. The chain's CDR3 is CASRPRGEEARNHYEQYF. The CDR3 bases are TGTGCCAGCAGACCGCGGGGGGAGGAAGCCAGGAACCACTACGAGCAGTACTTC. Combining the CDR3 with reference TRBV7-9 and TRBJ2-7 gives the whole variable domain DTGVSQNPRHKITKRGQNVTFRCDPISEHNRLYWYRQTLGQGPEFLTYFQNEAQLEKSRLLSDRFSAERPKGSFSTLEIQRTEQGDSAMYLCASRPRGEEARNHYEQYFGPGTRLTVT.

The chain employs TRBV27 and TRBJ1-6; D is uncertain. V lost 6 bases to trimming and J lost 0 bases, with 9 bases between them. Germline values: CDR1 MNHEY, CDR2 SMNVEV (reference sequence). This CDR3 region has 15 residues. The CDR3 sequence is CASRAGSSYNSPLHF. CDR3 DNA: TGTGCCAGCAGGGCGGGAAGCTCCTATAATTCACCCCTCCACTTT.

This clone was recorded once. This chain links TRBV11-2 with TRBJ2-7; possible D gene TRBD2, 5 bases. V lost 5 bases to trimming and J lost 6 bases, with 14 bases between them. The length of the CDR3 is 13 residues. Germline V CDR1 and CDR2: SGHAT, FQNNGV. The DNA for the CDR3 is TGTGCCAGCAGCCGCTTCGGACTGGGCGAGCAGTACTTC. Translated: CASSRFGLGEQYF.

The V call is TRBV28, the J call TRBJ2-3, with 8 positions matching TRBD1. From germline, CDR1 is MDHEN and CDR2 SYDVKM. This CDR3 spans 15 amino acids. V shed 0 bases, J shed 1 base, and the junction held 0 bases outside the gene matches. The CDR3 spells CASSLWDRGTDTQYF. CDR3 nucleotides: TGTGCCAGCAGTTTATGGGACAGGGGCACAGATACGCAGTATTTT.

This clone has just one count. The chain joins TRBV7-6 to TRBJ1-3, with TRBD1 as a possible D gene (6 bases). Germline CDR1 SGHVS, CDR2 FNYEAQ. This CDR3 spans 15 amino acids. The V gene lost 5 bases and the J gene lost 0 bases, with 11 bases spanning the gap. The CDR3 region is CASSPTGSSGNTIYF. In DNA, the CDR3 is TGTGCCAGCAGCCCGACAGGCAGCTCTGGAAACACCATATATTTT. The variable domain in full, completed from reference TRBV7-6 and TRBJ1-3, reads GAGVSQSPRYKVTKRGQDVALRCDPISGHVSLYWYRQALGQGPEFLTYFNYEAQQDKSGLPNDRFSAERPEGSISTLTIQRTEQRDSAMYRCASSPTGSSGNTIYFGEGSWLTVV.

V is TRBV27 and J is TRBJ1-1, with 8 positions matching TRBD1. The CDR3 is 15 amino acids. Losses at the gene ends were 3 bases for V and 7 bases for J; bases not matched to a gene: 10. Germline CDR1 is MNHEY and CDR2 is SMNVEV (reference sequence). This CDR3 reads CASSFLGQGADEAFF. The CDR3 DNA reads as TGTGCCAGCAGTTTCCTCGGCCAGGGGGCGGATGAAGCTTTCTTT.

The CDR3 DNA is TGTGCCAGCAGTTTAGGGGGGTTCACCGGGGAGCTGTTTTTT. This codes for CASSLGGFTGELFF. The chain carries TRBV28 and TRBJ2-2; tentatively, D is TRBD2 (6 bases). Germline loops: CDR1 MDHEN, CDR2 SYDVKM. The CDR3 contains 14 residues. Trimming cost V 2 bases and J 4 bases, with 8 bases left between them.

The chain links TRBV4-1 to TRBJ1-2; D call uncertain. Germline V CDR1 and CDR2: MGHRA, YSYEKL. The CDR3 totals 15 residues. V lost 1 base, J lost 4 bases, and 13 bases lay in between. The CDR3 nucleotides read TGCGCCAGCAGCCAAGGTCTCCCTTGGGGCTATGGCTACACCTTC. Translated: CASSQGLPWGYGYTF.

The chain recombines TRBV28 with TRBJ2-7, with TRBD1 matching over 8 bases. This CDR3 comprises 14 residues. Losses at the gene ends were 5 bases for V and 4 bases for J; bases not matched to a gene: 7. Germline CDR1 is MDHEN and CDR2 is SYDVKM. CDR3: CASSLRTGRYEQYF. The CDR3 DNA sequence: TGTGCCAGCAGTCTCCGGACAGGGCGGTACGAGCAGTACTTC.

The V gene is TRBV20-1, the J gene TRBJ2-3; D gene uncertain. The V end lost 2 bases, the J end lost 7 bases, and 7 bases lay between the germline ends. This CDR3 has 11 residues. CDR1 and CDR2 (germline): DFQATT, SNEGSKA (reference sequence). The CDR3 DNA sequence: TGCAGTGCTAGAATGAGCTATACGCAGTATTTT. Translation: CSARMSYTQYF.

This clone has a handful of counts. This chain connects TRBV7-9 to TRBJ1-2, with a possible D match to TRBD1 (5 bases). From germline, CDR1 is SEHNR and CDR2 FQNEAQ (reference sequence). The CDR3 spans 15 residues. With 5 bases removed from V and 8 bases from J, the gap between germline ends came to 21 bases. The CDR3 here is CASSQGAGPMGGYTF. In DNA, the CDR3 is TGTGCCAGCAGCCAAGGGGCAGGGCCGATGGGGGGCTACACCTTC.

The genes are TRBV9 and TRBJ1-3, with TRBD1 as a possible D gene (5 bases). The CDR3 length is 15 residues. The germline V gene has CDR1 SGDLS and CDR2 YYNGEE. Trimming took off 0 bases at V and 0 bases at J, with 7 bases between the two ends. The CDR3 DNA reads TGTGCCAGCAGCGTAGTGGGGGGCTCTGGAAACACCATATATTTT. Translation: CASSVVGGSGNTIYF. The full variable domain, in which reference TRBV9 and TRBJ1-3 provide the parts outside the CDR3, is DSGVTQTPKHLITATGQRVTLRCSPRSGDLSVYWYQQSLDQGLQFLIQYYNGEERAKGNILERFSAQQFPDLHSELNLSSLELGDSALYFCASSVVGGSGNTIYFGEGSWLTVV.

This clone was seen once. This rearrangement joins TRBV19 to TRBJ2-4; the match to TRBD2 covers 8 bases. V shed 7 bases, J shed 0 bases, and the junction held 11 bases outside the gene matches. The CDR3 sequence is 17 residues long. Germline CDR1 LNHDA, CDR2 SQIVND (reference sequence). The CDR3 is CASTPGGASGAKNIQYF. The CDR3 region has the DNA TGTGCCAGTACCCCCGGGGGGGCGAGTGGAGCCAAAAACATTCAGTACTTC. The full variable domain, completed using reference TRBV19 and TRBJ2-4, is DGGITQSPKYLFRKEGQNVTLSCEQNLNHDAMYWYRQDPGQGLRLIYYSQIVNDFQKGDIAEGYSVSREKKESFPLTVTSAQKNPTAFYLCASTPGGASGAKNIQYFGAGTRLSVL.

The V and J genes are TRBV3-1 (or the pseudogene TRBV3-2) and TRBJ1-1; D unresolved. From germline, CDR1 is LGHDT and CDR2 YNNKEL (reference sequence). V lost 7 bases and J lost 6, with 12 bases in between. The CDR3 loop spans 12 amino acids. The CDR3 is CASKDAGSEAFF. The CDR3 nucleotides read TGTGCCAGCAAAGATGCGGGCTCTGAAGCTTTCTTT.

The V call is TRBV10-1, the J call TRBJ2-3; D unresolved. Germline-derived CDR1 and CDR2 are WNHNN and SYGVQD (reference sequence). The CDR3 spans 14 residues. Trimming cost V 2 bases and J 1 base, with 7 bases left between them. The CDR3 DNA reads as TGCGCCAGCAGTGAGATAACCGGCACAGATACGCAGTATTTT. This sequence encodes CASSEITGTDTQYF.

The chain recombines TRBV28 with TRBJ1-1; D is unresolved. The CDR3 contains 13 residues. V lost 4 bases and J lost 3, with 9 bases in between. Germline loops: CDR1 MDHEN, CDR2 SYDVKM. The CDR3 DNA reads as TGTGCCAGCAGTTCCGGACGCCACACTGAAGCTTTCTTT. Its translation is CASSSGRHTEAFF.

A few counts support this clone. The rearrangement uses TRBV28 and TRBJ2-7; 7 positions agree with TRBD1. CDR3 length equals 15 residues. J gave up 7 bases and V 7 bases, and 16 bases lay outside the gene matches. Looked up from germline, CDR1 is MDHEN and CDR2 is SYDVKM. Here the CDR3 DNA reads TGTGCCAGCAAAAGAATTGCAGGGGGTCCCAGGGAGCAGTACTTC. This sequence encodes CASKRIAGGPREQYF. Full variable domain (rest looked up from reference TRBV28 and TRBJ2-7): DVKVTQSSRYLVKRTGEKVFLECVQDMDHENMFWYRQDPGLGLRLIYFSYDVKMKEKGDIPEGYSVSREKKERFSLILESASTNQTSMYLCASKRIAGGPREQYFGPGTRLTVT.